The clone carrying this TCR beta chain was observed at least ten times. Its antigen is not identified. With V trimmed by 0 bases and J by 4 bases, 8 bases remained unmatched. CDR1 and CDR2 (germline): SGHRS, YFSETQ. This CDR3 spans 17 amino acids. From approximately 430 ng of RNA, a library with molecular barcoded alpha/delta and beta/gamma adaptors was made. TCRdb passed the reads through MiXCR, listing each CDR3 protein once. The profile covers about 27,000 distinct CDR3 sequences, with approximately 15% appearing a single time and roughly 44% taken by the ten largest. These data are taken from a study of read filtering for tumor transcriptome and immune sequencing. Study at large: Whole-transcriptome libraries were prepared after DNase treatment. TCR-mapped reads were about 3.5 to 10.27 million with IR-seq versus about 85 to 1,300 with RNA-seq. Study results and limitations: Dropping single-read clonotypes raised IR-seq and RNA-seq shared-clonotype correlation.

This chain connects TRBV5-1 to TRBJ2-1, with 9 bases identical to TRBD1. Material: a population of CD138-negative cells sorted from bone marrow. This receptor was obtained from a donor aged 40 or older with multiple myeloma. The CDR3 nucleotides read TGCGCCAGCAGCTTGGCCGATGGGACAGGGCCATACAATGAGCAGTTCTTC. It is translated as CASSLADGTGPYNEQFF.